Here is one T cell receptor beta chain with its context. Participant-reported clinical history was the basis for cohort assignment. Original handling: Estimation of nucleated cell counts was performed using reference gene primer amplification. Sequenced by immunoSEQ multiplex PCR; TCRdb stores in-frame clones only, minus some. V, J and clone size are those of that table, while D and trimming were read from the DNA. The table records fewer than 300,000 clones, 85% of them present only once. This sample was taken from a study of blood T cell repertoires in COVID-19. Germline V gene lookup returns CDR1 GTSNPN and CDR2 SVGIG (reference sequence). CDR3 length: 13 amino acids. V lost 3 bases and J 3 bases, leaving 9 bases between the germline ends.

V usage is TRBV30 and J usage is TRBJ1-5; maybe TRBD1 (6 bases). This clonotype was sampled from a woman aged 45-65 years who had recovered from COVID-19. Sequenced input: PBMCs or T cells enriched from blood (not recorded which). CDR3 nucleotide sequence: TGTGCCTGGAGCCGGGACAACAATCAGCCCCAGCATTTT. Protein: CAWSRDNNQPQHF.